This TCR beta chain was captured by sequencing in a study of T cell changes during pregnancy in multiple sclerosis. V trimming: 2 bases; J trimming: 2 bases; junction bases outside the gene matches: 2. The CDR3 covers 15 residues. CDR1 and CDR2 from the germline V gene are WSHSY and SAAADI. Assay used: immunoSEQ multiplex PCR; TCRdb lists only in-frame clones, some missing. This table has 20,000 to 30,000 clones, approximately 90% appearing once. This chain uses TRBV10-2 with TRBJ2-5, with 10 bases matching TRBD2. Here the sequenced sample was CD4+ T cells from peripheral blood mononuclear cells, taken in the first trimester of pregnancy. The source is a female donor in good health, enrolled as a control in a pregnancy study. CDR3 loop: CASSEPAGGQETQYF. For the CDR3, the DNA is TGCGCCAGCAGTGAGCCAGCGGGAGGGCAAGAGACCCAGTACTTC.